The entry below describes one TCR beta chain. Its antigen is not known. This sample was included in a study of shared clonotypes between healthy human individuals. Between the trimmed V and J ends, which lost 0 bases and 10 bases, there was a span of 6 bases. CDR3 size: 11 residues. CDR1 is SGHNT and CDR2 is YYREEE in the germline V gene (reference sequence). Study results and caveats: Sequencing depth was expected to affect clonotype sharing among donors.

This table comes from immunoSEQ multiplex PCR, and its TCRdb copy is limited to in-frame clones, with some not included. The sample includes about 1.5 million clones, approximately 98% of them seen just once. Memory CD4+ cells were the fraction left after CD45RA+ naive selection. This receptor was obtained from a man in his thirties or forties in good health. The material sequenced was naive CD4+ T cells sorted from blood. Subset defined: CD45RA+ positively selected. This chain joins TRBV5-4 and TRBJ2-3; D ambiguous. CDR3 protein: CASSLAGPQYF. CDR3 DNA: TGTGCCAGCAGCTTGGCCGGTCCGCAGTATTTT.